What follows is one T cell receptor beta chain and its context. The data belong to a study of identifying expanded T cells in peripheral blood. Germline V CDR1 and CDR2: MNHEY, SVGAGI. The CDR3 is made up of 15 amino acids. Trimming cost V 8 bases and J 2 bases; bases outside gene matches: 12. Here immunoSEQ multiplex PCR was the method, and the copy in TCRdb shows in-frame clones only, minus some. Counted here are approximately 100,000 clones, around nine tenths occurring once; the ten biggest clones make up 3% to 5%. This chain joins TRBV6-5 and TRBJ2-7; TRBD1 matches at 7 bases. The receptor was derived from a person aged 18 to 70 in good health. Sequenced material: blood. CDR3 bases: TGTGCCAGCGGCCGTGGGACAGTGTTACCCTACGAGCAGTACTTC. Its protein is CASGRGTVLPYEQYF.